These T cell receptor beta chains were read from a single sample in a study of PD-1 blockade in classical Hodgkin lymphoma. Sequencing used immunoSEQ multiplex PCR; TCRdb keeps in-frame clones, though not all of them. The sample lists approximately 90,000 clones; under 85% were seen once. Source: peripheral blood mononuclear cells (PBMCs), taken before the fourth cycle of nivolumab. These receptors all stem from a human donor with classical Hodgkin lymphoma. Each CDR3 is given with its conserved first and last residue. A D gene is named only where the DNA matches it firmly. Clone size is shown for a subset of rows, as once, few, many or a class of expanded clone.

D	length	V	J	size	CDR3	DNA
TRBD2	15	TRBV4-1	TRBJ2-4	.	CASSQVGLDQNIQYF	TGCGCCAGCAGCCAAGTAGGACTAGACCAAAACATTCAGTACTTC
.	12	TRBV28	TRBJ1-2	.	CASSSTGIGYTF	TGTGCCAGCAGTTCCACGGGGATTGGCTACACCTTC
.	13	TRBV10-3	TRBJ2-1	.	CAISGSLEAEQFF	TGTGCCATCAGTGGTTCACTAGAGGCTGAGCAGTTCTTC
TRBD2	16	TRBV5-4	TRBJ2-7	.	CASSSGGLAGSFEQYF	TGTGCCAGCAGCTCCGGGGGACTAGCGGGATCCTTCGAGCAGTACTTC
.	13	TRBV7-8	TRBJ1-5	.	CASSLGLHQPQHF	TGTGCCAGCAGCTTGGGCCTTCATCAGCCCCAGCATTTT
.	14	TRBV28	TRBJ2-2	.	CASSLLLETGELFF	TGTGCCAGCAGTTTATTACTAGAGACCGGGGAGCTGTTTTTT
TRBD2	15	TRBV5-1	TRBJ2-7	.	CASSLASGTPYEQYF	TGCGCCAGCAGCTTGGCTAGCGGGACCCCCTACGAGCAGTACTTC
.	12	TRBV6-6	TRBJ1-5	once	CASGLPGQPQHF	TGTGCCAGCGGTCTCCCCGGTCAGCCCCAGCATTTT
.	14	TRBV5-1	TRBJ2-1	.	CASSPDGGPQEQFF	TGCGCCAGCAGCCCGGACGGCGGCCCCCAGGAGCAGTTCTTC
TRBD1	16	TRBV4-2	TRBJ2-7	.	CASSQGGGQGGYEQYF	TGTGCCAGCAGCCAAGGCGGAGGACAGGGGGGCTACGAGCAGTACTTC
TRBD1	16	TRBV2	TRBJ2-3	.	CASSDPTGGSTDTQYF	TGTGCCAGCAGTGACCCGACAGGGGGAAGCACAGATACGCAGTATTTT
TRBD1	16	TRBV7-9	TRBJ2-7	.	CASSLRSGTANYEQYF	TGTGCCAGCAGCCTCCGTTCAGGGACAGCTAATTACGAGCAGTACTTC
.	13	TRBV19	TRBJ1-5	few	CASSGTGNQPQHF	TGTGCCAGTAGCGGCACGGGAAATCAGCCCCAGCATTTT
.	13	TRBV2	TRBJ2-7	.	CASLGRQAYEQYF	TGTGCCAGCCTGGGTCGACAGGCCTACGAGCAGTACTTC
TRBD1	16	TRBV10-3	TRBJ2-7	.	CAISESGDRTSYEQYF	TGTGCCATCAGTGAGTCGGGGGACAGGACCTCCTACGAGCAGTACTTC
.	16	TRBV19	TRBJ1-5	.	CASSIDNRGFNQPQHF	TGTGCCAGTAGTATTGATAATCGGGGGTTTAATCAGCCCCAGCATTTT
.	14	TRBV6-5	TRBJ1-1	.	CASTESAGGTEAFF	TGTGCCAGCACCGAGAGCGCTGGGGGCACTGAAGCTTTCTTT
TRBD1	14	TRBV19	TRBJ2-1	.	CASKPGQGRVEQFF	TGTGCCAGTAAACCGGGACAGGGACGGGTTGAGCAGTTCTTC
TRBD2	14	TRBV6-5	TRBJ2-1	few	CASSFLAGGQVAFF	TGTGCCAGCAGTTTCCTAGCGGGAGGGCAGGTTGCGTTCTTC
.	16	TRBV7-2	TRBJ2-1	.	CASSLYGSSSYNEQFF	TGTGCCAGCAGCTTGTACGGATCCAGCTCCTACAATGAGCAGTTCTTC
.	13	TRBV6-5	TRBJ2-3	.	CASRVPGTDTQYF	TGTGCCTCCCGCGTGCCAGGGACAGATACGCAGTATTTT
.	13	TRBV29-1	TRBJ2-7	.	CSVGGDSPYEQYF	TGCAGCGTCGGCGGGGACAGCCCCTACGAGCAGTACTTC
TRBD1	16	TRBV7-2	TRBJ1-3	.	CASSPRTGRYRNTIYF	TGTGCCAGCAGCCCTCGGACAGGACGGTATAGAAACACCATATATTTT
.	11	TRBV10-3	TRBJ2-1	.	CAISGTDEQFF	TGTGCCATCAGTGGGACTGATGAGCAGTTCTTC